This is a list of T cell receptor beta chains from one sample in a study of T cells expressing NK-cell markers. One entry per CDR3 protein, without DNA, is what TCRdb gives after re-calling the 5' RACE reads. The sample includes about 550,000 distinct CDR3 sequences. Specimen: blood T cells: a sorted CD56 or NKG2C T cell subset, CD4+ or CD8+ T cells, or bulk PBMC T cells (not recorded which). Receptors originate from a man aged 18 to 30 in good health. The CDR3 runs from the conserved cysteine through the conserved F or W. Each record gives: CDR3 protein, V gene, J gene.

CDR3aa: CASSLGGQGVGTNEKLFF
v_gene: TRBV5-5
j_gene: TRBJ1-4

CDR3aa: CASSHPGSDYEQYF
v_gene: TRBV7-9
j_gene: TRBJ2-7

CDR3aa: CASSQEPPGGYNEQFF
v_gene: TRBV14
j_gene: TRBJ2-1

CDR3aa: CASSDTGVLNLRLAGWVTEQFF
v_gene: TRBV6-4
j_gene: TRBJ2-1

CDR3aa: CASSRFPTAKEFF
v_gene: TRBV7-9
j_gene: TRBJ2-1

CDR3aa: CAISSFPGQSTTQYF
v_gene: TRBV10-3
j_gene: TRBJ2-5

CDR3aa: CASSEGRGDQPQHF
v_gene: TRBV25-1
j_gene: TRBJ1-5

CDR3aa: CTAGDRGVYEQYF
v_gene: TRBV20-1
j_gene: TRBJ2-7

CDR3aa: CASSIGLAGTLAKNIQYF
v_gene: TRBV19
j_gene: TRBJ2-4

CDR3aa: CASSLAPPDRGAYEQYF
v_gene: TRBV7-6
j_gene: TRBJ2-7

CDR3aa: CAISGLRQGIGETQYF
v_gene: TRBV10-3
j_gene: TRBJ2-5

CDR3aa: CASSEGLLGELFF
v_gene: TRBV2
j_gene: TRBJ2-2

CDR3aa: CSVGVVRGPGNEQYF
v_gene: TRBV29-1
j_gene: TRBJ2-7

CDR3aa: CASTGDRLDGLKLAKNIQYF
v_gene: TRBV12-5
j_gene: TRBJ2-4

CDR3aa: CASIHGAPKETQYF
v_gene: TRBV6-1
j_gene: TRBJ2-5

CDR3aa: CASSQVGAGGETQYF
v_gene: TRBV4-3
j_gene: TRBJ2-5

CDR3aa: CASSKRTADRGDGEKLFF
v_gene: TRBV19
j_gene: TRBJ1-4

CDR3aa: CASSQESWVHETQYF
v_gene: TRBV4-1
j_gene: TRBJ2-5

CDR3aa: CASRQTGNEKLFF
v_gene: TRBV27
j_gene: TRBJ1-4

CDR3aa: CASSLTTAGRKYF
v_gene: TRBV7-9
j_gene: TRBJ2-7

CDR3aa: CASSLKNRRTRITDTQYF
v_gene: TRBV5-1
j_gene: TRBJ2-3

CDR3aa: CASSARGLAGKETQYF
v_gene: TRBV25-1
j_gene: TRBJ2-5

CDR3aa: CSVPKGASYEQYF
v_gene: TRBV29-1
j_gene: TRBJ2-7

CDR3aa: CASSLASTSGQYIQYF
v_gene: TRBV11-1
j_gene: TRBJ2-4

CDR3aa: CASRDEGRFSSGANVLTF
v_gene: TRBV6-1
j_gene: TRBJ2-6

CDR3aa: CASRVGTLTPYEQYF
v_gene: TRBV28
j_gene: TRBJ2-7